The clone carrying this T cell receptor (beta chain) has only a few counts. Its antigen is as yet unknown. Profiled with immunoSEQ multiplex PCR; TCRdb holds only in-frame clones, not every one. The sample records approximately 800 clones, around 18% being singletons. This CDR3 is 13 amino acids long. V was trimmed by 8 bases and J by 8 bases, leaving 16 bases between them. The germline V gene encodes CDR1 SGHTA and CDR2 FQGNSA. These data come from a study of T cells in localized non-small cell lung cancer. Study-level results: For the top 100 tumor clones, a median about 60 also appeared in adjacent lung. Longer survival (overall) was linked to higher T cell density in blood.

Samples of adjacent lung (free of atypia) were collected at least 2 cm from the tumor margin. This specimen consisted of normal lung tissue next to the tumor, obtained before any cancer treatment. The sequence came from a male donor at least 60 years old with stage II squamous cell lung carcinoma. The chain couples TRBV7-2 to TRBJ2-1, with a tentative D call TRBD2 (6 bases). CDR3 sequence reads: CASGERADDEQFF. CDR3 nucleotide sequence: TGTGCCAGCGGGGAGCGGGCTGACGATGAGCAGTTCTTC.